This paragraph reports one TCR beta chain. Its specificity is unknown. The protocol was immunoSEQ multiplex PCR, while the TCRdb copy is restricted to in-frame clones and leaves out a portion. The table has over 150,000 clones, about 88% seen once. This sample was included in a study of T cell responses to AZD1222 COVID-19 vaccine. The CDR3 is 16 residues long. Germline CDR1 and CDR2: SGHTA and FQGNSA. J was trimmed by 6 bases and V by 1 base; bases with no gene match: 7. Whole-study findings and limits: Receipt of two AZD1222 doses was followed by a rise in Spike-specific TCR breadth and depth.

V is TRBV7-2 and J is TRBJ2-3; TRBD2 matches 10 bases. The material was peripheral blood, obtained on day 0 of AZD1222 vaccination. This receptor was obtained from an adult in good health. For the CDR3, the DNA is TGTGCCAGCAGCTTAGGAGCAGCGGGGGGGAGGGATACGCAGTATTTT. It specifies CASSLGAAGGRDTQYF.